These 32 T cell receptor beta chains were sequenced from one sample in a study of blood T cell repertoires in COVID-19 (TCRdb year 2020). Library generation was performed with the immunoSEQ multiplex PCR assay. TCRdb stores this immuneACCESS table with in-frame sequences only. Part of the clones is absent; in the studies checked, under half of the shortfall reflects unresolved V genes, and no reason is known for the rest. Within this sample are hundreds of thousands of clones, with more than 70% of them counted one time only. More than 2% of the sample lies in the top ten. What was sequenced was PBMCs or T cells enriched from blood (not recorded which). The receptors here all came from a woman in her 50s who had recovered from COVID-19.

This clone has only one observation. The V and J genes are TRBV18 and TRBJ2-2; D is unclear. The CDR3 runs 15 residues. With 3 bases removed from V and 0 bases from J, the gap between germline ends came to 8 bases. The germline gives CDR1 KGHSH, CDR2 LQKENI. The CDR3 sequence is CASSPNPANTGELFF. The DNA for the CDR3 is TGTGCCAGCTCACCCAATCCGGCGAACACCGGGGAGCTGTTTTTT.

A single count supports this clone. The V and J genes are TRBV7-9 and TRBJ2-2, with a possible D match to TRBD2 (6 bases). The CDR3 has 16 amino acids. From germline, CDR1 is SEHNR and CDR2 FQNEAQ (reference sequence). Trimming removed 2 bases at V and 1 base at J, with 11 bases between. The CDR3 protein is CASSLRAGGNTGELFF. The CDR3 DNA sequence: TGTGCCAGCAGCTTAAGGGCCGGGGGGAACACCGGGGAGCTGTTTTTT.

The V gene is TRBV18, the J gene TRBJ2-1; 7 nucleotides line up with TRBD2. The germline gives CDR1 KGHSH, CDR2 LQKENI. The ends lost 5 bases at V and 10 bases at J; junction bases unmatched: 23. The CDR3 is 18 amino acids. CDR3 protein: CASSSKPSLGLVYEEQFF. The CDR3 DNA reads as TGTGCCAGCTCATCCAAACCATCCCTAGGACTAGTATATGAGGAGCAGTTCTTC.

This clone was seen just once. The chain links TRBV5-1 to TRBJ1-1, with D possibly matching TRBD1 (5 bases). The V gene's germline CDR1 is SGHRS and CDR2 YFSETQ. Between the trimmed V and J ends, which lost 3 bases and 0 bases, there was a span of 12 bases. The CDR3 covers 15 residues. CDR3 residues: CASSSSTAMNTEAFF. The CDR3 nucleotides are TGCGCCAGCAGCTCCTCGACAGCCATGAACACTGAAGCTTTCTTT.

This clone appeared once. The V gene is TRBV4-2, the J gene TRBJ1-2; D is uncertain. The CDR3 covers 15 residues. In germline, CDR1 is LGHNA, CDR2 YNFKEQ. Between the trimmed V and J ends, which lost 0 bases and 1 base, there was a span of 9 bases. CDR3 in DNA: TGTGCCAGCAGCCAAGATCCTACTATTAACTATGGCTACACCTTC. It translates to CASSQDPTINYGYTF.

This clone was found once. The J gene is TRBJ2-1, the V gene TRBV20-1; D is unclear. V gave up 5 bases and J gave up 6 bases, with 8 bases separating them. The CDR3 sequence is 11 residues long. CDR1 and CDR2 from the germline V gene are DFQATT and SNEGSKA (reference sequence). The CDR3 region is CSAPLVNEQFF. CDR3 coding DNA: TGCAGTGCTCCACTCGTCAATGAGCAGTTCTTC.

CDR3 in DNA: TGCGCCAGCACCGGACAGGGAGTAGATACGCAGTATTTT. Amino acid sequence: CASTGQGVDTQYF. The chain carries TRBV5-1 and TRBJ2-3; 8 bases map to TRBD1. The CDR3 has 13 amino acids. V lost 6 bases, J lost 5 bases, and 5 bases stayed unmatched. The germline gives CDR1 SGHRS, CDR2 YFSETQ.

J is TRBJ1-1 and V is TRBV7-8, with TRBD1 matching 11 bases. Germline-derived CDR1 and CDR2 are SGHVS and FQNEAQ. This CDR3 is built from 17 residues. Trimming cost V 1 base and J 3 bases; bases outside gene matches: 7. The CDR3 loop is CASSLVGTGGWDTEAFF. In DNA, the CDR3 is TGTGCCAGCAGCTTAGTTGGGACAGGGGGGTGGGACACTGAAGCTTTCTTT.

This chain connects TRBV2 to TRBJ1-4; 9 positions match TRBD1. CDR1 is SNHLY and CDR2 is FYNNEI in the germline V gene. This CDR3 has 14 amino acids. The V and J ends lost 5 bases and 8 bases, in that order; junction bases with no gene match: 6. The CDR3 loop is CASSQQGAGEKLFF. The CDR3 nucleotides are TGTGCCAGCAGTCAACAGGGGGCAGGCGAAAAACTGTTTTTT.

The chain carries TRBV18 and TRBJ1-1, with D tentatively TRBD1 (6 bases). CDR1 and CDR2 from the germline V gene are KGHSH and LQKENI. Trimming took 6 bases from V and 1 from J, leaving 15 bases between them. This CDR3 region has 15 residues. This CDR3 reads CASSPQGQENTEAFF. CDR3 sequence (DNA): TGTGCCAGCTCCCCTCAGGGACAAGAGAACACTGAAGCTTTCTTT.

The genes are TRBV7-9 and TRBJ1-2, with 11 bases matching TRBD1. Germline CDR1 SEHNR, CDR2 FQNEAQ (reference sequence). The CDR3 covers 16 residues. V dropped 0 bases and J dropped 7; count of bases not matched to a gene: 7. The CDR3 sequence: CASSLAYGTGGSGYTF. In DNA form, the CDR3 reads TGTGCCAGCAGCTTAGCGTACGGGACAGGGGGATCTGGCTACACCTTC.

This clone was found once. The gene calls are TRBV6-5 and TRBJ1-1; no firm D call. Trimming stripped 0 bases from V and 3 bases from J, with 11 bases between. Germline values: CDR1 MNHEY, CDR2 SVGAGI. The CDR3 sequence is 15 residues long. CDR3 in DNA: TGTGCCAGCAGTTACTCGCTCCCATCGGACACTGAAGCTTTCTTT. Its protein product is CASSYSLPSDTEAFF.

The genes are TRBV6-5 and TRBJ1-4; D remains ambiguous. The CDR3 sequence is 16 residues long. V lost 2 bases to trimming and J lost 4 bases, with 14 bases between them. The germline V gene has CDR1 MNHEY and CDR2 SVGAGI. CDR3 nucleotides: TGTGCCAGCAGTTACAAGGCTGGGCTAATTAATGAAAAACTGTTTTTT. This translates into CASSYKAGLINEKLFF.

The V call is TRBV9, the J call TRBJ1-5; D gene uncertain. The CDR3 has 14 amino acids. With 2 bases removed from V and 7 bases from J, the gap between germline ends came to 13 bases. CDR1 is SGDLS, CDR2 YYNGEE, per germline. The CDR3 DNA follows: TGTGCCAGCAGCGTTGAGGGCGCGGGGCAGCCCCAGCATTTT. Amino acid sequence: CASSVEGAGQPQHF.

The chain employs TRBV7-2 and TRBJ2-2; 10 bases agree with TRBD2. Trimming took 1 base from V and 0 from J; bases not matched to a gene: 2. The CDR3 is 17 residues long. CDR1 and CDR2 (germline): SGHTA, FQGNSA. This CDR3 is CASSLVAGGANTGELFF. The CDR3, as DNA: TGTGCCAGCAGCTTAGTAGCGGGGGGCGCGAACACCGGGGAGCTGTTTTTT.

DNA of the CDR3: TGTGCCAGCAGCTTCAGCGCAGGTGAGGGAGAGACCCAGTACTTC. It codes for CASSFSAGEGETQYF. The chain joins TRBV7-2 to TRBJ2-5, with a weak D call TRBD2 (5 bases). The V gene's germline CDR1 is SGHTA and CDR2 FQGNSA. The ends were cut back, 3 bases at V and 4 bases at J, with 15 bases in the middle. This CDR3 is built from 15 residues.

The rearrangement joins TRBV5-5 to TRBJ2-2, with 8 bases matching TRBD2. CDR1 and CDR2 (germline): SGHKS, YYEKEE (reference sequence). This CDR3 contains 17 residues. Trimming at V came to 4 bases and at J to 3 bases, leaving 11 bases not matched to a gene. CDR3 loop: CASSPGAAGAYTGELFF. Here the CDR3 DNA reads TGTGCCAGCAGCCCGGGTGCAGCGGGGGCATACACCGGGGAGCTGTTTTTT. Full variable domain (remainder filled in from reference TRBV5-5 and TRBJ2-2): DAGVTQSPTHLIKTRGQQVTLRCSPISGHKSVSWYQQVLGQGPQFIFQYYEKEERGRGNFPDRFSARQFPNYSSELNVNALLLGDSALYLCASSPGAAGAYTGELFFGEGSRLTVL.

The V gene is TRBV30, the J gene TRBJ1-5, with D possibly TRBD1 on 6 matching bases. The V and J ends lost 3 bases and 4 bases respectively, with 13 bases between them. The germline CDR1 and CDR2 sequences are GTSNPN and SVGIG (reference sequence). The CDR3 covers 14 residues. The CDR3 reads CAWRPHRENQPQHF. The CDR3 nucleotides read TGTGCCTGGAGGCCCCACAGGGAGAATCAGCCCCAGCATTTT. The whole variable domain, filled in from reference TRBV30 and TRBJ1-5, reads SQTIHQWPATLVQPVGSPLSLECTVEGTSNPNLYWYRQAAGRGLQLLFYSVGIGQISSEVPQNLSASRPQDRQFILSSKKLLLSDSGFYLCAWRPHRENQPQHFGDGTRLSIL.

This rearrangement joins TRBV11-2 to TRBJ2-1; TRBD2 aligns across 12 bases. J was trimmed by 6 bases and V by 5 bases; bases with no gene match: 8. Looked up from germline, CDR1 is SGHAT and CDR2 is FQNNGV. CDR3 length: 16 residues. CDR3 DNA: TGTGCCAGCAGCCTCCTAGCGGGGGGGCATCGCAATGAGCAGTTCTTC. Its translation: CASSLLAGGHRNEQFF.

This sequence joins TRBV19 and TRBJ2-5; 12 positions match TRBD2. The CDR3 sequence is 15 residues long. Trimming at V came to 6 bases and at J to 1 base, leaving 3 bases not matched to a gene. Looked up from germline, CDR1 is LNHDA and CDR2 is SQIVND (reference sequence). CDR3 sequence reads: CASSRLAGAQETQYF. The DNA for the CDR3 is TGTGCCAGTAGCAGACTAGCGGGGGCCCAAGAGACCCAGTACTTC.

This chain links TRBV3-1 (or the pseudogene TRBV3-2) with TRBJ2-3, with 8 bases that match TRBD1. Germline assignment: CDR1 LGHDT and CDR2 YNNKEL (reference sequence). This CDR3 is 16 amino acids long. V was pared by 4 bases and J by 5 bases, with 11 bases of the junction left unmatched. The DNA of the CDR3 is TGTGCCAGCAGCCTCACCTCGGCAGGGGGCATAGATACGCAGTATTTT. Translating it yields CASSLTSAGGIDTQYF.

J is TRBJ1-4 and V is TRBV5-1; 7 nucleotides agree with TRBD1. This CDR3 region has 16 residues. Trimming removed 4 bases from V and 3 bases from J; junction bases left unmatched: 9. Per the germline V gene, CDR1 is SGHRS and CDR2 is YFSETQ. CDR3 sequence reads: CASSPATGWANEKLFF. For the CDR3, the DNA is TGCGCCAGCAGCCCAGCGACAGGGTGGGCTAATGAAAAACTGTTTTTT.

The V and J genes are TRBV6-5 and TRBJ1-3; D is unclear. Germline V gene lookup returns CDR1 MNHEY and CDR2 SVGAGI. The V end lost 6 bases, the J end lost 4 bases, and 13 bases lay between the germline ends. The CDR3 sequence is 14 residues long. In DNA, the CDR3 is TGTGCCAGCAGCATGACACCCGCAGGAAACACCATATATTTT. Its protein is CASSMTPAGNTIYF.

V gene TRBV4-3 combines with J gene TRBJ2-1; tentative D call: TRBD1 (5 bases). Germline V CDR1 and CDR2: LGHNA, YSLEER. The CDR3 is made up of 14 amino acids. V dropped 1 base and J dropped 6 bases, with 10 bases sitting between them. The CDR3 region is CASSQARTINEQFF. The DNA of the CDR3 is TGCGCCAGCAGCCAAGCCCGGACAATCAATGAGCAGTTCTTC.

The chain joins TRBV9 to TRBJ2-1; 12 bases map to TRBD2. Per the germline V gene, CDR1 is SGDLS and CDR2 is YYNGEE. The length of the CDR3 is 15 residues. V trimming: 4 bases; J trimming: 8 bases; junction bases outside the gene matches: 7. Here the CDR3 reads CASSPPGLAGHEQFF. CDR3 nucleotide sequence: TGTGCCAGCAGCCCCCCCGGACTAGCGGGACATGAGCAGTTCTTC.

The genes are TRBV6-2 or TRBV6-3 and TRBJ2-7; no definite D call. Germline CDR1 reads MNHEY; CDR2 reads SVGEGT. V lost 5 bases and J 5 bases, leaving 7 bases between the germline ends. There are 11 residues in the CDR3. The CDR3 DNA is TGTGCCAGCAGTCTAACGGACGAGCAGTACTTC. It codes for CASSLTDEQYF.

This clone was observed a handful of times. This chain connects TRBV4-2 to TRBJ1-3; perhaps TRBD1 as D (5 bases). The V gene lost 0 bases and the J gene lost 3 bases, with 9 bases spanning the gap. This CDR3 contains 15 residues. From germline, CDR1 is LGHNA and CDR2 YNFKEQ. CDR3: CASSQEGGDGNTIYF. CDR3 DNA: TGTGCCAGCAGCCAAGAGGGGGGAGATGGAAACACCATATATTTT.

The chain couples TRBV5-1 to TRBJ2-7; D is unresolved. The ends were cut back, 0 bases at V and 2 bases at J, with 12 bases in the middle. Germline V gene lookup returns CDR1 SGHRS and CDR2 YFSETQ. The CDR3 runs to 15 residues. CDR3 coding DNA: TGCGCCAGCAGCTTGGGTATTGTAAAAACCTACGAGCAGTACTTC. Its protein is CASSLGIVKTYEQYF.

J is TRBJ2-3 and V is TRBV12-5; D is possibly TRBD1 (6 bases). With 1 base removed from V and 4 bases from J, the gap between germline ends came to 9 bases. This CDR3 is built from 14 residues. Germline lookup yields CDR1 LGHNT and CDR2 FRNRAP. As DNA, the CDR3 is TGTGCTAGTGGTTTGGACAGGGAGTCAGATACGCAGTATTTT. It translates to CASGLDRESDTQYF.

V and J are TRBV28 and TRBJ1-5; 8 nucleotides agree with TRBD1. The ends lost 3 bases at V and 6 bases at J; junction bases unmatched: 28. Germline V CDR1 and CDR2: MDHEN, SYDVKM. The CDR3 loop spans 22 amino acids. DNA for the CDR3: TGTGCCAGCAGTTTGCCGACCGGCTTTGGGACGGCCAGTCCAGGGGGCAGTCAGCCCCAGCATTTT. This gives the protein CASSLPTGFGTASPGGSQPQHF.

The chain recombines TRBV5-4 with TRBJ2-7; 8 bases are shared with TRBD1. Losses at the gene ends were 3 bases for V and 5 bases for J; bases not matched to a gene: 13. The length of the CDR3 is 16 residues. CDR1 SGHNT and CDR2 YYREEE come from the germline V gene (reference sequence). CDR3 nucleotides: TGTGCCAGCAGCTCACGGAGGCAGCAGGGGGCCCACGAGCAGTACTTC. Protein product: CASSSRRQQGAHEQYF.

The chain couples TRBV7-8 to TRBJ2-1; D possibly corresponds to TRBD2 (5 bases). The CDR3 runs to 14 residues. Trimming stripped 8 bases from V and 5 bases from J, with 16 bases between. Germline V gives CDR1 SGHVS, CDR2 FQNEAQ. The CDR3 loop reads CASAVGRGHNEQFF. The DNA of the CDR3 is TGTGCCAGCGCCGTAGGACGCGGGCACAATGAGCAGTTCTTC.